Included here is one TCR beta chain sequence, with context. This clonotype was picked up a small number of times. Its cognate antigen has yet to be identified. Base qualities were left out, and no much larger clone turns up one base away. This entry is derived from a study of CD8 T cells in ankylosing spondylitis (dated by TCRdb to 2015 to 2018). About the full investigation: The study profiled T cell receptor beta repertoires in healthy donors and ankylosing spondylitis patients to find disease-linked TCR variants. Samples of peripheral blood were taken, and for ankylosing spondylitis patients, synovial fluid was collected as well. The whole study cohort included some 100 healthy donors and some 27 ankylosing spondylitis patients. Broad study findings and their caveats: In peripheral blood, the disease-linked clones were found at relatively low frequencies and had a CD8+ phenotype. Some motif variants had previously been reported in the synovial fluid and blood of reactive arthritis patients, which suggests shared mechanisms of disease initiation. According to the report, matched synovial fluid samples from ankylosing spondylitis patients were significantly enriched for the disease-linked clones. Blood from ankylosing spondylitis patients appeared to be characterized by a TCR beta motif made up of under ten highly homologous amino acid variants.

Instrument used: Illumina HiSeq 2500. Quantitative 5'-RACE with molecular barcodes was the method used to prepare the TCR beta libraries. Turning to the authors' computational methods: To identify disease-linked TCR variants, a new computational method was used, one built on a probabilistic model of VDJ rearrangement. TCRdb reran the public reads through fastp at Q25 and MiXCR, keeping productive beta chains. Here each entry gathers all rows of one CDR3 protein and keeps the most common genes and DNA. None of the V and J calls come from the authors' own analysis; TCRdb made them. The sample includes about 140,000 distinct CDR3 sequences, with 6.5% to 8.5% observed a single time. The ten most abundant clones make up 7.3% of the sample. Synovial fluid samples and blood samples obtained from the same ankylosing spondylitis patients were matched. Its CDR3 holds 13 amino acids, cysteine through phenylalanine. The DNA shown is the 39-base CDR3, in frame from base 1. V was cut back by 6 bases and J by 5 bases, leaving a gap of 13 bases between them. According to the germline V gene, CDR1 reads SNHLY and CDR2 reads FYNNEI.

Material: synovial fluid, either unsorted or a sorted T cell fraction (not recorded which). This sequence originates from a male donor with ankylosing spondylitis. The chain couples TRBV2 to TRBJ1-1; the D gene assignment is ambiguous. The nucleotide sequence is TGTGCCAGCAGGGCCAACCTTGGGACTGAAGCTTTCTTT. Its protein product is CASRANLGTEAFF.